The 30 T cell receptor beta chains below all came from one sample that was sequenced in a study of early T cells in non-severe SARS-CoV-2 infection. MiXCR was run by TCRdb on the 5' RACE reads, yielding one entry per CDR3 protein. The sample carries almost 30,000 distinct CDR3 sequences, less than 7.5% recorded once. Material: whole blood. All receptors come from an adult who was a healthcare worker with PCR-confirmed SARS-CoV-2 infection or an uninfected control (not recorded which).

At least ten counts were recorded for this clonotype. This chain links TRBV5-1 with TRBJ2-5, with a weak D call TRBD1 (6 bases). This CDR3 is built from 12 residues. V gave up 7 bases and J gave up 3 bases, with 10 bases separating them. CDR1 is SGHRS, CDR2 YFSETQ, per germline. Written as DNA, the CDR3 is TGCGCCAGCCGGGACAACGAAGAGACCCAGTACTTC. Translation gives CASRDNEETQYF.

In its sample, this clonotype was seen many times. This sequence joins TRBV7-2 and TRBJ2-3, with 10 bases matching TRBD2. Germline V gene data show CDR1 as SGHTA and CDR2 as FQGNSA. V dropped 5 bases and J dropped 8; count of bases not matched to a gene: 16. This CDR3 has 17 amino acids. CDR3 bases: TGTGCCAGCAGCCCCCCGGGGCTAGCGGGGGCGGGTGGTACGCAGTATTTT. It codes for CASSPPGLAGAGGTQYF.

This clonotype has ten or more counts. The V gene is TRBV6-2 or TRBV6-3, the J gene TRBJ1-5; D not resolved. The CDR3 has 14 amino acids. Between the trimmed V and J ends, which lost 6 bases and 7 bases, there was a span of 16 bases. Germline V gene data show CDR1 as MNHEY and CDR2 as SVGEGT. CDR3 sequence (DNA): TGTGCCAGCAGCCTCTCTCTGGCTGGCCAGCCCCAGCATTTT. Translation: CASSLSLAGQPQHF.

V and J are TRBV28 and TRBJ2-7; TRBD2 might be the D (6 bases). Germline V gives CDR1 MDHEN, CDR2 SYDVKM. V gave up 4 bases and J gave up 2 bases, with 18 bases separating them. This CDR3 comprises 16 residues. CDR3 nucleotide sequence: TGTGCCAGCAGTTCCCCTTGGGGGGAGTCACCCTACGAGCAGTACTTC. This codes for CASSSPWGESPYEQYF.

This clonotype showed up many times. The genes are TRBV2 and TRBJ2-1; D is undetermined. Germline loops: CDR1 SNHLY, CDR2 FYNNEI. Trimming cost V 7 bases and J 3 bases, with 13 bases left between them. CDR3 length: 14 residues. CDR3 region: CASKQNSDYNEQFF. DNA for the CDR3: TGTGCCAGCAAGCAGAACAGCGACTACAATGAGCAGTTCTTC.

This clonotype was detected many times. The chain uses TRBV9 and TRBJ1-4; 7 bases match TRBD1. Trimming at V came to 3 bases and at J to 7 bases, leaving 6 bases not matched to a gene. Germline V lookup: CDR1 SGDLS, CDR2 YYNGEE. CDR3 length: 14 amino acids. CDR3 amino acids: CASSGPYRGEKLFF. The CDR3 nucleotides read TGTGCCAGCAGCGGACCTTACAGGGGTGAAAAACTGTTTTTT.

This clonotype occurred many times. The chain carries TRBV27 and TRBJ2-1; D may correspond to TRBD1 or TRBD2 (6 bases each). The CDR3 is made up of 13 amino acids. V lost 3 bases, J lost 10 bases, and 13 bases lay in between. The V gene's germline CDR1 is MNHEY and CDR2 SMNVEV (reference sequence). CDR3 sequence (DNA): TGTGCCAGCAGTTTTTGGGGGCGGGGAGAGCAGTTCTTC. Its translation is CASSFWGRGEQFF.

The rearrangement joins TRBV6-5 to TRBJ1-5; D ambiguous. The length of the CDR3 is 17 residues. Trimming left V 2 bases short and J 0 bases short, with 14 bases between. Germline V CDR1 and CDR2: MNHEY, SVGAGI. DNA for the CDR3: TGTGCCAGCAGTTACCGTCCCACCAGCTATAGCAATCAGCCCCAGCATTTT. Residues: CASSYRPTSYSNQPQHF.

This clonotype was seen ten or more times. The V call is TRBV4-2, the J call TRBJ1-2; no clear D. Germline V lookup: CDR1 LGHNA, CDR2 YNFKEQ. Trimming shortened V by 1 base and J by 8 bases, and 5 bases separated the two germline ends. This CDR3 has 11 amino acids. CDR3 protein: CASSQAGGYTF. CDR3 DNA: TGTGCCAGCAGCCAAGCCGGCGGCTACACCTTC.

J is TRBJ2-3 and V is TRBV29-1, with unresolved D. The CDR3 runs 11 residues. With 6 bases removed from V and 5 bases from J, the gap between germline ends came to 9 bases. The V gene's germline CDR1 is SQVTM and CDR2 ANQGSEA. CDR3 nucleotides: TGCAGCGTAAGACCCGGAGATACGCAGTATTTT. Its protein is CSVRPGDTQYF.

Ten or more counts support this clonotype. The V call is TRBV7-9, the J call TRBJ1-2; TRBD1 agrees at 7 bases. This CDR3 is built from 14 residues. With V trimmed by 1 base and J by 3 bases, 2 bases remained unmatched. Germline assignment: CDR1 SEHNR and CDR2 FQNEAQ (reference sequence). The CDR3 here is CASSLGQGHYGYTF. CDR3 nucleotide sequence: TGTGCCAGCAGCTTAGGACAGGGACACTATGGCTACACCTTC.

This clonotype was observed at least ten times. This sequence joins TRBV4-2 and TRBJ2-3, with D perhaps TRBD2 (7 bases). Germline V lookup: CDR1 LGHNA, CDR2 YNFKEQ. CDR3 size: 17 residues. V gave up 0 bases and J gave up 0 bases, with 13 bases separating them. This CDR3 reads CASSQEGGALSTDTQYF. In DNA form, the CDR3 reads TGTGCCAGCAGCCAAGAGGGGGGGGCCCTTAGCACAGATACGCAGTATTTT.

This clonotype was recorded at least ten times. The chain employs TRBV4-2 and TRBJ2-3; 12 bases are shared with TRBD2. With 5 bases clipped from V and 5 bases from J, the junction kept 11 bases outside the gene matches. The CDR3 contains 17 residues. In germline, CDR1 is LGHNA, CDR2 YNFKEQ. CDR3 nucleotide sequence: TGTGCCAGCAGCATCACTAGCGGGGGGCAGGCGGGAGATACGCAGTATTTT. Translating it yields CASSITSGGQAGDTQYF.

This clonotype was seen ten or more times. The chain couples TRBV5-1 to TRBJ2-1; D may be TRBD2 (6 bases). Trimming pared 3 bases from V and 4 bases from J, leaving 11 bases between. The CDR3 consists of 14 residues. Germline CDR1 is SGHRS and CDR2 is YFSETQ. As DNA, the CDR3 is TGCGCCAGCAGCTGGGAGGCCAATTACAATGAGCAGTTCTTC. It yields the protein CASSWEANYNEQFF.

This sequence joins TRBV3-1 and TRBJ2-3; D remains unclear. The CDR3 length is 12 residues. In germline, CDR1 is LGHDT, CDR2 YNNKEL (reference sequence). V was clipped by 7 bases and J by 3 bases, with 8 bases between them. The CDR3: CASIGPTDTQYF. The DNA for the CDR3 is TGTGCCAGCATAGGCCCGACAGATACGCAGTATTTT.

This clonotype was seen ten or more times. The chain couples TRBV29-1 to TRBJ2-7; D uncertain. The CDR3 consists of 10 residues. The germline V gene has CDR1 SQVTM and CDR2 ANQGSEA. Trimming pared 5 bases from V and 6 bases from J, leaving 8 bases between. The CDR3 spells CSVWDVEQYF. The CDR3 bases are TGCAGCGTTTGGGATGTCGAGCAGTACTTC.

This clonotype appeared many times. The chain couples TRBV28 to TRBJ1-6; TRBD1 agrees at 7 bases. Unmatched junction bases numbered 1, after V lost 3 bases and J lost 8 bases. Germline V lookup: CDR1 MDHEN, CDR2 SYDVKM. The length of the CDR3 is 13 residues. CDR3: CASSLTGYSPLHF. The CDR3 nucleotides are TGTGCCAGCAGTTTGACAGGGTATTCACCCCTCCACTTT.

This clonotype was seen ten or more times. The rearrangement uses TRBV20-1 and TRBJ1-2; possibly TRBD1 for D (5 bases). Trimming removed 3 bases from V and 4 bases from J, with 15 bases in between. The CDR3 extends over 14 amino acids. Germline V gene data show CDR1 as DFQATT and CDR2 as SNEGSKA (reference sequence). CDR3 coding DNA: TGCAGTGCTAGCCAGGGAAACGCTGCCTATGGCTACACCTTC. Protein: CSASQGNAAYGYTF.

Ten or more counts support this clonotype. This sequence joins TRBV25-1 and TRBJ1-2, with D perhaps matching TRBD1 (6 bases). Trimming removed 2 bases at V and 8 bases at J, with 9 bases between. In germline, CDR1 is MGHDK, CDR2 SYGVNS. The CDR3 runs to 12 residues. The CDR3 bases are TGTGCCAGCAGTGAACAGGGGCGAGGCTACACCTTC. This codes for CASSEQGRGYTF.

In its sample, this clonotype was seen many times. The chain combines TRBV7-6 with TRBJ2-5; 10 bases agree with TRBD2. The CDR3 covers 16 residues. Germline-derived CDR1 and CDR2 are SGHVS and FNYEAQ. The V segment lost 1 base and the J segment 3 bases; nucleotides outside the gene matches: 5. The CDR3 DNA sequence: TGTGCCAGCAGCTTAGGGAGGCTAGCGGGGGAAGAGACCCAGTACTTC. Translating gives CASSLGRLAGEETQYF.

Of note for this clonotype: This may be a read error, as it is one base from a much larger clone. The rearrangement links TRBV3-1 to TRBJ2-7; weak D call: TRBD1 (5 bases). Germline CDR1 reads LGHDT; CDR2 reads YNNKEL (reference sequence). V lost 5 bases and J lost 6, with 17 bases in between. The CDR3 has 14 residues. CDR3 nucleotides: TGTGCCAGCAGCTGGGAAACAGGAGATCGCGAGCAGTACTTC. Translation: CASSWETGDREQYF.

This clonotype was counted ten times or more. This chain links TRBV29-1 with TRBJ2-1; maybe TRBD2 (6 bases). This CDR3 is 14 amino acids long. CDR1 is SQVTM, CDR2 ANQGSEA, per germline. The V end was cut by 4 bases, the J end by 8 bases, with 18 bases between. This CDR3 is CSVGRDPCSDEQFF. The CDR3, as DNA: TGCAGCGTTGGGAGGGACCCATGCTCAGATGAGCAGTTCTTC.

This clonotype was seen ten or more times. The chain joins TRBV11-2 to TRBJ2-2, with D possibly being TRBD1 (6 bases). The CDR3 is 16 amino acids. V gave up 0 bases and J gave up 2 bases, with 10 bases separating them. Looked up from germline, CDR1 is SGHAT and CDR2 is FQNNGV. DNA for the CDR3: TGTGCCAGCAGCTTAGAGGACAGTCTTAACACCGGGGAGCTGTTTTTT. Its translation: CASSLEDSLNTGELFF.

There are many counts of this clonotype. This chain uses TRBV29-1 with TRBJ2-3, with 8 bases matching TRBD2. CDR1 is SQVTM and CDR2 is ANQGSEA in the germline V gene. Losses at the gene ends were 3 bases for V and 4 bases for J; bases not matched to a gene: 9. CDR3 length equals 15 residues. CDR3 nucleotide sequence: TGCAGCGTTGAGATCTTCGGGGGGGCAGCAGATACGCAGTATTTT. Translation gives CSVEIFGGAADTQYF.

In its sample, this clonotype was seen many times. The chain carries TRBV3-1 and TRBJ2-5; D unresolved. This CDR3 has 14 amino acids. Germline V CDR1 and CDR2: LGHDT, YNNKEL (reference sequence). With 4 bases removed from V and 5 bases from J, the gap between germline ends came to 14 bases. CDR3 in DNA: TGTGCCAGCAGCCTCACCCCTGGTCGGGAGACCCAGTACTTC. Protein sequence: CASSLTPGRETQYF.

This clonotype has a count of ten or more. The chain joins TRBV30 to TRBJ1-5, with unresolved D. Germline CDR1 is GTSNPN and CDR2 is SVGIG (reference sequence). Deletions cut 1 base from V and 4 bases from J, with 11 bases between. This CDR3 comprises 14 residues. CDR3 protein: CAWSETLSNQPQHF. The DNA of the CDR3 is TGTGCCTGGAGTGAGACCCTATCAAATCAGCCCCAGCATTTT.

This clonotype was counted at least ten times. The chain recombines TRBV21-1 with TRBJ2-1; the D call in the table, TRBD1, was not verified against the DNA. TRBV21-1 is an annotated pseudogene. This CDR3 comprises 19 residues. The CDR3 here is CASSTLPLTGRSSYNEQFF. The CDR3 DNA is TGTGCCAGCAGCACTCTACCTTTGACAGGCCGAAGCTCCTACAATGAGCAGTTCTTC.

This clonotype was counted at least ten times. J is TRBJ1-6 and V is TRBV6-6, with 8 bases that match TRBD1. The CDR3 totals 15 residues. With 4 bases clipped from V and 10 bases from J, the junction kept 9 bases outside the gene matches. From germline, CDR1 is MNHNY and CDR2 SVGAGI (reference sequence). The CDR3 is CASSSVGQGGSPLHF. As DNA, the CDR3 is TGTGCCAGCAGTTCCGTCGGACAGGGAGGATCACCCCTCCACTTT.

This clonotype was seen at least ten times. The rearrangement joins TRBV5-1 to TRBJ2-1; D possibly corresponds to TRBD2 (5 bases). Germline V gene data show CDR1 as SGHRS and CDR2 as YFSETQ. Trimming took 4 bases from V and 6 from J, leaving 23 bases between them. This CDR3 is 17 amino acids long. The CDR3 DNA reads as TGCGCCAGCAGCCCGCTAACGAGACGGGGTCGGGGCAATGAGCAGTTCTTC. Amino acid sequence: CASSPLTRRGRGNEQFF.

The J gene is TRBJ1-4, the V gene TRBV29-1; D call uncertain. The CDR3 covers 13 residues. Trimming removed 4 bases from V and 7 bases from J, with 13 bases in between. CDR1 is SQVTM, CDR2 ANQGSEA, per germline. The CDR3 here is CSVGLSLAEKLFF. Written as DNA, the CDR3 is TGCAGCGTTGGACTGTCTCTAGCTGAAAAACTGTTTTTT.